The TCR beta chain under discussion was sequenced for a study of blood T cell repertoires in COVID-19. Study as a whole: The analysed material was cDNA or gDNA that came from T cells, B-cell-depleted T cells, or PBMCs.

Original processing notes: Counts of nucleated cells, estimated from reference gene primer amplification, were obtained. This table comes from immunoSEQ multiplex PCR, and its TCRdb copy is limited to in-frame clones, with some not included. V and J calls plus clone size are reproduced from that table; the DNA served to infer D and trimming. The data show around 200,000 clones, under 80% seen once. The V gene's germline CDR1 is GTSNPN and CDR2 SVGIG (reference sequence). The CDR3 contains 11 residues. Input material: peripheral blood. V gene TRBV30 combines with J gene TRBJ1-1, with D possibly matching TRBD1 (6 bases). The clonotype comes from a man aged 50-60 years who had recovered from COVID-19. The CDR3 coding sequence is TGTGCTGGGGGCGGGAACACTGAAGCTTTCTTT. Translating gives CAGGGNTEAFF.